A selection of T cell receptor beta chains follows, all from one sample in a study of CD8 T cells in ankylosing spondylitis. TCRdb used MiXCR to reprocess the 5' RACE reads, holding one entry per CDR3 protein. In the table there are around 280,000 distinct CDR3 sequences, 15% to 20% of which are singletons. Sequencing used blood, either unsorted or a sorted T cell fraction (not recorded which). All receptors come from a male donor with ankylosing spondylitis or in good health (not recorded which). The CDR3 runs from the conserved cysteine through the conserved F or W. D genes are given only for firm matches. Some rows mark clone size as missing; the rest say once, few, many or name a class of expanded clone.

v_gene	d_gene	abundance	j_gene	CDR3nt	CDR3aa
TRBV12-3/TRBV12-4	TRBD1	-	TRBJ2-3	TGTGCCAGCAGAACGACAGGGGTCACCACAGATACGCAGTATTTT	CASRTTGVTTDTQYF
TRBV12-3/TRBV12-4	TRBD1	few	TRBJ2-1	TGTGCCAGCAGTTTAGCCGGTACAGGGGGCGATGAGCAGTTCTTC	CASSLAGTGGDEQFF
TRBV5-1	TRBD2	few	TRBJ2-3	TGCGCCAGCAGCGGGGGACTAGTTGATCTGGATACGCAGTATTTT	CASSGGLVDLDTQYF
TRBV6-1	-	-	TRBJ2-2	TGTGCCAGCGGTCGGCAGGAGGGCACCGGGGAGCTGTTTTTT	CASGRQEGTGELFF
TRBV20-1	-	many	TRBJ2-5	TGCAGTGCTAGATCTTGGGGTGACCAAGAGACCCAGTACTTC	CSARSWGDQETQYF
TRBV3-1	TRBD2	-	TRBJ2-2	TGTGCCAGCAGCCACCGACTAGCGGGGGGCACCGGGGAGCTGTTTTTT	CASSHRLAGGTGELFF
TRBV10-3	-	-	TRBJ2-2	TGTGCCACCGGACAATCCCCCTTTAATATCGGGGCCACCGGGGAGCTGTTTTTT	CATGQSPFNIGATGELFF
TRBV7-9	-	-	TRBJ1-1	TGTGCCAGCAGCTCACAGGCAGGGGACACTGAAGCTTTCTTT	CASSSQAGDTEAFF
TRBV2	-	-	TRBJ2-4	TGTGCCAGCACCGAACTGATAGCCAAAAACATTCAGTACTTC	CASTELIAKNIQYF
TRBV7-6	-	-	TRBJ1-1	TGTGCCAGCAGCCTACAGGGAATCCGGATGAACACTGAAGCTTTCTTT	CASSLQGIRMNTEAFF
TRBV3-1	TRBD1	-	TRBJ2-2	TGTGCCAGCAGCCTTGGGACAGGGACCGGGGAGCTGTTTTTT	CASSLGTGTGELFF
TRBV4-2	TRBD2	many	TRBJ2-3	TGTGCCAGCAGCCAAGGACTAGCGGGGGGAGATACGCAGTATTTT	CASSQGLAGGDTQYF
TRBV20-1	TRBD1	few	TRBJ1-2	TGCAGTGCTAGAGATATACGGGACAGGGCCTATGGCTACACCTTC	CSARDIRDRAYGYTF
TRBV11-2	-	once	TRBJ1-1	TGTGCCAGCAGCCTAGGGAACGTGGCTGAAGCTTTCTTT	CASSLGNVAEAFF
TRBV29-1	-	-	TRBJ1-2	TGCAGCGTTGAATCACCGGGGAACTATGGCTACACCTTC	CSVESPGNYGYTF
TRBV6-1	-	many	TRBJ2-1	TGTGCCACCCGGACAGTCGAGGAGCAGTTCTTC	CATRTVEEQFF
TRBV5-1	-	few	TRBJ2-3	TGCGCCAGCACCCTAACCCGCGGGACGGGAACAGATACGCAGTATTTT	CASTLTRGTGTDTQYF
TRBV9	-	-	TRBJ2-5	TGTGCCAGCAGCGTAGCTCCATTGGGGGGCAAAGAGACCCAGTACTTC	CASSVAPLGGKETQYF
TRBV7-9	TRBD2	-	TRBJ2-5	TGTGCCAGCAGCCGGGGACTAGCGGAAGAGACCCAGTACTTC	CASSRGLAEETQYF
TRBV6-5	-	-	TRBJ1-5	TGTGCCAGCATGTTTGGGGACCGCAATCAGCCCCAGCATTTT	CASMFGDRNQPQHF
TRBV5-1	-	few	TRBJ1-1	TGCGCCAGCAGCTTCACCACAGGGATCCCTGAAGCTTTCTTT	CASSFTTGIPEAFF
TRBV24-1	-	-	TRBJ1-5	TGTGCCACCAGTGGGGCCGAAGGGCTCAATCAGCCCCAGCATTTT	CATSGAEGLNQPQHF
TRBV5-1	TRBD1	few	TRBJ1-3	TGCGCCAGCAGCTTTGCCTTCGACAGGGGATTCGGAAACACCATATATTTT	CASSFAFDRGFGNTIYF
TRBV7-3	-	few	TRBJ2-6	TGTGCCAGCAGTCCTTCGGCCGTCAGGGCCCTCTCTGGGGCCAACGTCCTGACTTTC	CASSPSAVRALSGANVLTF
TRBV5-1	-	-	TRBJ1-1	TGCGCCAGCACCCCGACAGGAGCAGCTGAAGCTTTCTTT	CASTPTGAAEAFF
TRBV20-1	TRBD2	few	TRBJ2-1	TGCAGTGCTAGACGACTAGCGGTCTACAATGAGCAGTTCTTC	CSARRLAVYNEQFF
TRBV10-3	-	-	TRBJ1-1	TGTGCCATCAGCCAAGGGAACTTGAGCACTGAAGCTTTCTTT	CAISQGNLSTEAFF
TRBV27	-	many	TRBJ2-1	TGTGCCAGCAGTCTACAGGCAGATTCCAATGAGCAGTTCTTC	CASSLQADSNEQFF
TRBV25-1	TRBD2	few	TRBJ2-1	TGTGCCAGCAGTGAGGGTAGCGGGAAGGAGTACAATGAGCAGTTCTTC	CASSEGSGKEYNEQFF
TRBV6-6	-	many	TRBJ2-2	TGTGCCAGCAGTTACCCCCCGGCCGGGGAGCTGTTTTTT	CASSYPPAGELFF
TRBV30	TRBD1	-	TRBJ1-5	TGTGCCTGGAGTGTACCAGGGGGCGAGGACAGTATTCAGCCCCAGCATTTT	CAWSVPGGEDSIQPQHF
TRBV29-1	-	-	TRBJ1-3	TGCAGCGTTGCGTGGAGCACAAGCTCTGGAAACACCATATATTTT	CSVAWSTSSGNTIYF
TRBV3-1	-	-	TRBJ2-1	TGTGCCAGCAGCCAAACAGGGACTATAAGTGAGCAGTTCTTC	CASSQTGTISEQFF
TRBV3-1	TRBD1	-	TRBJ2-2	TGTGCCAGCAGCCAATGGGGACAGGGCAGGGACACCGGGGAGCTGTTTTTT	CASSQWGQGRDTGELFF
TRBV2	TRBD1	-	TRBJ2-5	TGTGCCAGCAGACCTACAGGGGGCGGGGAGACCCAGTACTTC	CASRPTGGGETQYF
TRBV27	TRBD2	few	TRBJ2-2	TGTGCCAGCAGTTTAATTTCTAGCGGGGTGTTAGAGCTGTTTTTT	CASSLISSGVLELFF
TRBV20-1	-	few	TRBJ1-5	TGCAGCCTACGATCAGGGAACCAGCCCCAGCATTTT	CSLRSGNQPQHF
TRBV7-3	-	few	TRBJ2-1	TGTGCCAGCAGCCTCCAGGGTGGGCGATCCAATGAGCAGTTCTTC	CASSLQGGRSNEQFF
TRBV20-1	TRBD2	-	TRBJ2-5	TGCAGTGCTAGAGTTATAGCGGGGGGGCCTTGGGAGACCCAGTACTTC	CSARVIAGGPWETQYF
TRBV5-1	TRBD1	-	TRBJ2-2	TGCGCCAGCAGCTTGGCTGGACAGGCGAACACCGGGGAGCTGTTTTTT	CASSLAGQANTGELFF
TRBV7-9	-	-	TRBJ2-3	TGTGCCAGCAGCTTAGGTAATCGGGATACGCAGTATTTT	CASSLGNRDTQYF
TRBV12-3/TRBV12-4	-	-	TRBJ1-4	TGTGCCAGCAGAGAATTCCTTGGAAATGAAAAACTGTTTTTT	CASREFLGNEKLFF
TRBV12-3/TRBV12-4	-	-	TRBJ1-1	TGTGCCAGCAGTCCAGGGGATCGGGCAGACACTGAAGCTTTCTTT	CASSPGDRADTEAFF
TRBV2	TRBD1	few	TRBJ1-4	TGTGCCAGCCTGGGTACGGACAGGGTTAATGAAAAACTGTTTTTT	CASLGTDRVNEKLFF
TRBV12-3/TRBV12-4	-	once	TRBJ2-5	TGTGCCAGCCGGTATATCGGAGAGACCCAGTACTTC	CASRYIGETQYF
TRBV4-2	-	-	TRBJ1-1	TGTGCCAGCAGCCAAGTTCTGGGTGAGGACACTGAAGCTTTCTTT	CASSQVLGEDTEAFF
TRBV20-1	-	many	TRBJ2-6	TGCAGTGCTAGAGTAGGTGGGGCCAACGTCCTGACTTTC	CSARVGGANVLTF
TRBV20-1	-	few	TRBJ1-2	TGCAGTGCACGAGAGCCCAAGGGGCCGGCTGGCTACACCTTC	CSAREPKGPAGYTF
TRBV6-1	-	-	TRBJ2-1	TGTGCCAGCAGTGAAGTCGGATATGAGCAGTTCTTC	CASSEVGYEQFF
TRBV5-4	TRBD1	few	TRBJ2-3	TGTGCCAGCAGTTCCGGACAGGCCACCTTGGATACGCAGTATTTT	CASSSGQATLDTQYF
TRBV20-1	-	many	TRBJ1-6	TGCAGTGCTAGGGAGGACGTCTCCTATAATTCACCCCTCCACTTT	CSAREDVSYNSPLHF
TRBV5-1	TRBD2	-	TRBJ2-2	TGCGCCAGCAGCTCTAGCGGGAGCGCCGGGGAGCTGTTTTTT	CASSSSGSAGELFF
TRBV5-1	TRBD1	-	TRBJ2-3	TGCGCCAGCAGCTTGGAGGGACAGTTGGATACGCAGTATTTT	CASSLEGQLDTQYF